Below, one T cell receptor (beta chain) is given with its context. The antigen is not known. This entry is derived from a study of T-cell memory formation after mild COVID-19. From 5'RACE with constant-segment primers came TCR alpha and TCR beta cDNA libraries that carried sample barcodes and UMIs. TCRdb processed the 5' RACE reads anew with MiXCR; each CDR3 protein has one entry. The sample lists approximately 560,000 distinct CDR3 sequences; approximately 15% were seen once. Study-level results: Some SARS-CoV-2-responding clones were already detected in memory before infection.

In germline, CDR1 is SEHNR, CDR2 FQNEAQ (reference sequence). CDR3 length equals 14 residues. V gave up 1 base and J gave up 6 bases, with 12 bases separating them. The TCR comes from an adult woman who had mild COVID-19 (a few samples of this study predate the infection). Cell type and time point are not known. Input material: PBMCs or a T cell subset sorted from them (not recorded which). The V and J genes are TRBV7-9 and TRBJ1-1; a possible D gene is TRBD1 (5 bases). CDR3 sequence (DNA): TGTGCCAGCAGCTTAGGTTTCGGGGGACCTGAAGCTTTCTTT. Its protein is CASSLGFGGPEAFF.